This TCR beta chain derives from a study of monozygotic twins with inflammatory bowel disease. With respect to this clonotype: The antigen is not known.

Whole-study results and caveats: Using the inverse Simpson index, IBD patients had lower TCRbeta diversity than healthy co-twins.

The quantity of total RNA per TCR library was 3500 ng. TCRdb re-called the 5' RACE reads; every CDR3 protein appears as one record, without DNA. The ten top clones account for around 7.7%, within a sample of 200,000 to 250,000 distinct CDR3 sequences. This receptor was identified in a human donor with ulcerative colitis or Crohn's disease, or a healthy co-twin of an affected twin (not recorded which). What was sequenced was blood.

The CDR3 sequence: CASSQEGSKALGYTF. The chain is built from TRBV4-2 and TRBJ1-2. This CDR3 contains 15 residues. Germline lookup yields CDR1 LGHNA and CDR2 YNFKEQ.